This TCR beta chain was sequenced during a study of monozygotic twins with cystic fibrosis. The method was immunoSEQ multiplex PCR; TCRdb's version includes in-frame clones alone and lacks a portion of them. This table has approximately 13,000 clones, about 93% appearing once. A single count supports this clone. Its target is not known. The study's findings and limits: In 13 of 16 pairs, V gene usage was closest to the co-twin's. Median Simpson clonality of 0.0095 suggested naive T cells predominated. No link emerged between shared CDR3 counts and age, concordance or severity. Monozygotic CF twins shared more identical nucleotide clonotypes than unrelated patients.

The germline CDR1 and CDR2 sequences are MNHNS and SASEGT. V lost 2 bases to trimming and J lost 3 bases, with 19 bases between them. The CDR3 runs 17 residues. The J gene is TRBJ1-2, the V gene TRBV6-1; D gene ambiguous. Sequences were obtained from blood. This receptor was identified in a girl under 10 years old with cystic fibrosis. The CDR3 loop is CASSELRAAKRDYGYTF. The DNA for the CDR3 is TGTGCCAGCAGTGAACTGAGGGCAGCTAAACGGGACTATGGCTACACCTTC.